The source of this T cell receptor (beta chain) is a study of neoadjuvant nivolumab and ipilimumab in lung cancer. Profiling relied on immunoSEQ multiplex PCR, and the TCRdb table lists in-frame clones only, not all of them. The repertoire holds about 20,000 clones, with around 76% as singletons. V dropped 6 bases and J dropped 7; count of bases not matched to a gene: 10. This CDR3 has 14 amino acids. Looked up from germline, CDR1 is LNHDA and CDR2 is SQIVND (reference sequence). The sequence was obtained from an adult with non-small cell lung cancer. The J gene is TRBJ1-2, the V gene TRBV19; 8 nucleotides line up with TRBD1. Source: tumor tissue, taken after neoadjuvant nivolumab, alone or with ipilimumab, at or shortly before surgery. This CDR3 is CASRSLTGEVGYTF. DNA for the CDR3: TGTGCCAGTAGATCCCTGACAGGGGAGGTTGGCTACACCTTC.